One T cell receptor (beta chain) is described in this entry. This entry belongs to a study of T cell responses to AZD1222 COVID-19 vaccine. Some clones are missing from TCRdb's copy, which holds only in-frame ones; the method was immunoSEQ multiplex PCR. There are 120,000 to 150,000 clones in the sample; roughly 90% occur only once, and 1.4% lies in the top ten. Germline V CDR1 and CDR2: LGHDT, YNNKEL (reference sequence). Trimming shortened V by 6 bases and J by 4 bases, and 21 bases separated the two germline ends. CDR3 size: 16 residues. The genes are TRBV3-1 (or the pseudogene TRBV3-2) and TRBJ1-2; D is possibly TRBD1 (5 bases). Material: peripheral blood, obtained on day 0 of AZD1222 vaccination. The clonotype originates from an adult in good health. The CDR3 coding sequence is TGTGCCAGCAGTCACAGGTCCGGGCTATCGGGCTATGGCTACACCTTC. Protein product: CASSHRSGLSGYGYTF.